This T cell receptor beta chain is drawn from a study of CD8 T cells in Susac syndrome. This CDR3 comprises 14 residues. The germline V and J ends were trimmed by 5 bases and 1 base, with 11 bases remaining between them. Germline values: CDR1 LGHNT, CDR2 FRNRAP. Negative isolation was used for CD8+ and CD4+ T cells and FACS enrichment for TEMRA cells. Random hexamers were used to reverse transcribe the RNA input (roughly 0.5 to 1 ug). Amplification of TCR beta CDR3 spanned 54 Vbeta and 13 Jbeta via immunoSEQ multiplex PCR. TCRdb passed the immunoSEQ multiplex PCR reads through MiXCR, listing each CDR3 protein once. The table shows roughly 200,000 distinct CDR3 sequences, with approximately 96% occurring only once.

Specimen: CD4+ T cells from PBMCs. This receptor was obtained from a human donor with multiple sclerosis. This chain joins TRBV12-5 and TRBJ2-5; D uncertain. The CDR3 sequence: CASGAGRIQETQYF. DNA of the CDR3: TGTGCTAGTGGTGCCGGTAGGATCCAAGAGACCCAGTACTTC.